Below, 9 T cell receptor beta chains from the same sample are listed, as sequenced in a study of cytomegalovirus exposure and HLA in healthy donors (dated 2017 in TCRdb). The library relied on the immunoSEQ multiplex PCR assay. The multiplex PCR relied on a mix of 60 forward primers for TCR Vbeta segments and 13 reverse primers for TCR Jbeta segments. The source is immuneACCESS, and TCRdb retained only in-frame sequences with V and J called. Part of the clones is not carried over; for the studies checked, unresolved V genes explain less than half of this, and the remainder is unexplained. The sample records under 200,000 clones, 84% of which are singletons. The ten biggest clones cover around 1.9% of the sample. The sequenced sample consisted of PBMCs. Every receptor here comes from a man aged 18 to 29 in good health and CMV-seronegative.

J is TRBJ2-1 and V is TRBV7-9; 9 bases are shared with TRBD2. This CDR3 region has 15 residues. The germline gives CDR1 SEHNR, CDR2 FQNEAQ (reference sequence). J was trimmed by 4 bases and V by 3 bases; bases with no gene match: 4. The CDR3 sequence: CASSFSGRGYNEQFF. The CDR3 region has the DNA TGTGCCAGCAGCTTTAGCGGGAGAGGATACAATGAGCAGTTCTTC.

This rearrangement joins TRBV28 to TRBJ2-7; D gene unclear. Between the trimmed V and J ends, which lost 4 bases and 11 bases, there was a span of 21 bases. Looked up from germline, CDR1 is MDHEN and CDR2 is SYDVKM. The CDR3 loop spans 14 amino acids. CDR3 sequence: CASSWRQNFYVEYF. CDR3 coding DNA: TGTGCCAGCAGTTGGCGGCAGAACTTCTACGTTGAGTACTTC.

The chain joins TRBV6-4 to TRBJ1-2; 7 nucleotides agree with TRBD1. The CDR3 has 13 residues. The trim removed 6 bases at V and 8 bases at J, leaving 9 bases unmatched. The germline gives CDR1 MRHNA, CDR2 SNTAGT. CDR3 sequence reads: CASSPTGAGGYTF. The CDR3 DNA reads TGTGCCAGCAGCCCTACAGGGGCCGGGGGCTACACCTTC.

The chain combines TRBV27 with TRBJ1-5, with D perhaps TRBD1 (6 bases). The CDR3 runs to 14 residues. Germline lookup yields CDR1 MNHEY and CDR2 SMNVEV (reference sequence). Trimming cost V 3 bases and J 3 bases, with 9 bases left between them. The CDR3 DNA reads as TGTGCCAGCAGTTTTACAGGGAACAATCAGCCCCAGCATTTT. Amino acid sequence: CASSFTGNNQPQHF.

The chain is built from TRBV19 and TRBJ2-5, with D perhaps TRBD2 (5 bases). The CDR3 is made up of 16 amino acids. The germline gives CDR1 LNHDA, CDR2 SQIVND (reference sequence). Trimming shortened V by 4 bases and J by 5 bases, and 20 bases separated the two germline ends. CDR3 bases: TGTGCCAGTAGTAATAGACTATCTGCCCTAGTGGAGACCCAGTACTTC. Protein: CASSNRLSALVETQYF.

This clone was detected only once. The rearrangement uses TRBV19 and TRBJ1-6; tentatively, D is TRBD1 (6 bases). The CDR3 length is 17 residues. CDR1 and CDR2 (germline): LNHDA, SQIVND (reference sequence). The V gene lost 10 bases and the J gene lost 6 bases, with 25 bases spanning the gap. The CDR3 protein is CATRKDDRMGANSPLHF. DNA for the CDR3: TGTGCCACCAGAAAGGATGACAGGATGGGGGCTAATTCACCCCTCCACTTT.

The chain couples TRBV4-3 to TRBJ2-5, with a weak D call TRBD1 (6 bases). This CDR3 is 16 amino acids long. Germline V CDR1 and CDR2: LGHNA, YSLEER. V lost 0 bases and J lost 3, with 14 bases in between. CDR3 protein: CASSQERGRGEETQYF. CDR3 in DNA: TGCGCCAGCAGCCAAGAAAGGGGGAGAGGAGAAGAGACCCAGTACTTC.

This clone has a handful of counts. V is TRBV10-3 and J is TRBJ1-4; D is uncertain. This CDR3 region has 14 residues. Trimming removed 3 bases at V and 8 bases at J, with 13 bases between. Germline V gene data show CDR1 as ENHRY and CDR2 as SYGVKD. In DNA, the CDR3 is TGTGCCATCAGTGACCCCGGGGAGGGAGAAAAACTGTTTTTT. Translated: CAISDPGEGEKLFF.

This clone has only one observation. The chain joins TRBV7-3 to TRBJ2-5; D might be TRBD2 (5 bases). CDR1 and CDR2 (germline): SGHTA, FQGTGA. V lost 2 bases and J lost 7, with 11 bases in between. This CDR3 contains 13 residues. The CDR3 DNA reads as TGTGCCAGCAGCTTAGTACCCGAGGGGACCCAGTACTTC. This translates into CASSLVPEGTQYF.